This T cell receptor beta chain derives from a study of T cells in Graves' hyperthyroidism and ophthalmopathy. Notes on the study in general: Most thyroid clonotypes with frequency above 0.001 were detected in blood. In simple terms, a model built on 13 V-J features told ophthalmopathy apart from stable hyperthyroidism.

It was RNA transcripts that yielded the amplified TCR beta CDR3 regions. A set of HTBI primers served as the primers for a first-round RT-PCR of the TCR CDR3. A single record per CDR3 protein comes from TCRdb applying MiXCR to the multiplex PCR reads. The data contain 250,000 to 400,000 distinct CDR3 sequences, approximately 13% of them singletons. About this clonotype itself: Its antigen is not known. A clone one base away is much larger, so this may be a read error.

The germline V and J ends were trimmed by 1 base and 9 bases, with 10 bases remaining between them. The V gene's germline CDR1 is MDHEN and CDR2 SYDVKM. CDR3 length equals 12 residues. PBMCs were obtained from roughly 10 ml fresh peripheral blood. The TCR was taken from a woman in her 40s with Graves' ophthalmopathy. The chain couples TRBV28 to TRBJ2-7; no clear D. The material sequenced was blood. The CDR3 DNA reads as TGTGCCAGCAGTTTATACCCACACGGGCAGTACTTC. It is translated as CASSLYPHGQYF.